This TCR beta chain derives from a study of PD-1 blockade in classical Hodgkin lymphoma. Per germline, CDR1 WSHSY and CDR2 SAAADI. This CDR3 has 13 residues. V was pared by 6 bases and J by 3 bases, with 11 bases between. Study findings and constraints: Baseline diversity in complete responders resembled that of newly diagnosed patients.

Of note for this clone: The antigen remains unidentified.

Exposure to brentuximab vedotin varied, and each patient had relapsed following autologous stem cell transplantation. Sequenced by immunoSEQ multiplex PCR; TCRdb stores in-frame clones only, minus some. The sample contains some 65,000 clones, about 70% of which appear only once. The source was peripheral blood mononuclear cells (PBMCs), collected before the second cycle of nivolumab. This sequence was found in a human donor with classical Hodgkin lymphoma. This sequence joins TRBV10-2 and TRBJ2-5, with D uncertain. CDR3 DNA sequence: TGCGCCAGCAGGGCCACCCTGAAAGAGACCCAGTACTTC. Translation gives CASRATLKETQYF.